A single T cell receptor beta chain is shown here with its context. This record belongs to a study of blood T cells in healthy people across ages. Germline values: CDR1 LNHNV, CDR2 YYDKDF (reference sequence). V lost 0 bases to trimming and J lost 4 bases, with 18 bases between them. The CDR3 sequence is 17 residues long. Alongside a J-beta primer mix, a sample-barcoded 5' primer served in a second PCR lasting 7 to 11 cycles. Every cDNA molecule carried a tag from a template-switch adaptor bearing 12 random nucleotides. TCRdb processed the 5' RACE reads anew with MiXCR; each CDR3 protein has one entry. This table has over 950,000 distinct CDR3 sequences, roughly 51% appearing once.

This sequence joins TRBV15 and TRBJ1-1; TRBD1 is a possible D gene (5 bases). The TCR was taken from a woman aged 55-69 years in good health. The sequenced material came from blood. CDR3 nucleotide sequence: TGTGCCACCAGCAGAGATGACGGGGGAGGCATCGGCACTGAAGCTTTCTTT. Translation: CATSRDDGGGIGTEAFF.